The next 26 T cell receptor beta chains were all read from a single sample in a study of CD8 T cells in ankylosing spondylitis. Each CDR3 protein gets one entry after TCRdb re-called the 5' RACE reads with MiXCR. The sample contains about 130,000 distinct CDR3 sequences, 12% to 15% of which appear only once. Sequences were obtained from blood, either unsorted or a sorted T cell fraction (not recorded which). These receptors all stem from a female donor with ankylosing spondylitis or in good health (not recorded which).

On this clonotype itself: This clone may be a read error of a much larger clone one base away. This chain uses TRBV28 with TRBJ1-1; D is uncertain. V shed 4 bases and J shed 7 bases, with 13 bases lying between them. Germline CDR1 is MDHEN and CDR2 is SYDVKM. The CDR3 loop spans 13 amino acids. The CDR3 loop reads CASSYELRLEAFF. CDR3 coding DNA: TGTGCCAGCAGTTATGAACTGAGACTTGAAGCTTTCTTT. The entire variable domain, with the rest obtained from reference TRBV28 and TRBJ1-1, is as follows: DVKVTQSSRYLVKRTGEKVFLECVQDMDHENMFWYRQDPGLGLRLIYFSYDVKMKEKGDIPEGYSVSREKKERFSLILESASTNQTSMYLCASSYELRLEAFFGQGTRLTVV.

At least ten counts were recorded for this clonotype. The chain combines TRBV6-5 with TRBJ2-5, with 7 bases that match TRBD1. V was pared by 2 bases and J by 1 base, with 7 bases of the junction left unmatched. The germline CDR1 and CDR2 sequences are MNHEY and SVGAGI. The CDR3 has 16 amino acids. The CDR3 sequence is CASSYRDGTAQETQYF. The CDR3 region has the DNA TGTGCCAGCAGTTACCGAGATGGGACAGCCCAAGAGACCCAGTACTTC.

Remarks on this clonotype: A single base separates this from a much larger clone, so it may be a read error. V is TRBV12-3 or TRBV12-4 and J is TRBJ1-5, with D tentatively TRBD1 (6 bases). The CDR3 loop spans 16 amino acids. Trimming took 6 bases from V and 2 from J, leaving 17 bases between them. The chain's CDR3 is CASSLGGRQGNQPQHF. CDR3 sequence (DNA): TGTGCCAGCAGCCTCGGGGGGCGCCAGGGCAATCAGCCCCAGCATTTT.

The CDR3 DNA reads as TGCAGCGTTGGAAGCGGGGGGGGGAATGAGCAGTTCTTC. Translation: CSVGSGGGNEQFF. The genes are TRBV29-1 and TRBJ2-1; 10 bases agree with TRBD2. With 4 bases clipped from V and 7 bases from J, the junction kept 4 bases outside the gene matches. The CDR3 extends over 13 amino acids. Looked up from germline, CDR1 is SQVTM and CDR2 is ANQGSEA.

Only a few counts were recorded for this clonotype. The chain is built from TRBV3-1 and TRBJ2-5, with 12 bases lining up with TRBD2. The CDR3 totals 16 residues. CDR1 LGHDT and CDR2 YNNKEL come from the germline V gene (reference sequence). J gave up 4 bases and V 6 bases, and 9 bases lay outside the gene matches. This CDR3 is CASSLRLAGERETQYF. CDR3 in DNA: TGTGCCAGCAGTCTCCGACTAGCGGGAGAAAGAGAGACCCAGTACTTC.

This clonotype has at least ten counts. The rearrangement uses TRBV6-1 and TRBJ1-1, with no clear D. Deletions cut 4 bases from V and 1 base from J, with 7 bases between. The CDR3 totals 13 residues. CDR1 and CDR2 (germline): MNHNS, SASEGT. Here the CDR3 DNA reads TGTGCCAGCAGTGTTCGGGAGAACACTGAAGCTTTCTTT. Its translation is CASSVRENTEAFF.

Many counts were recorded for this clonotype. The V and J genes are TRBV20-1 and TRBJ2-1; D is ambiguous. Trimming shortened V by 6 bases and J by 0 bases, and 12 bases separated the two germline ends. The germline CDR1 and CDR2 sequences are DFQATT and SNEGSKA (reference sequence). The CDR3 spans 14 residues. The CDR3 region has the DNA TGCAGTGCAGTTAGGAGTTACTCCTACAATGAGCAGTTCTTC. This gives the protein CSAVRSYSYNEQFF.

This clonotype was seen only a few times. This CDR3 reads CASSFGTSGSRDEQFF. CDR3 nucleotides: TGTGCCAGCAGCTTCGGGACTAGCGGGAGTCGTGATGAGCAGTTCTTC. The rearrangement joins TRBV11-3 to TRBJ2-1; TRBD2 aligns across 14 bases. This CDR3 spans 16 amino acids. Per the germline V gene, CDR1 is SGHNT and CDR2 is YENEEA. With V trimmed by 3 bases and J by 8 bases, 6 bases remained unmatched.

The CDR3 spells CASSSGLLNTGELFF. Here the CDR3 DNA reads TGCGCCAGCAGCTCGGGGCTGTTGAACACCGGGGAGCTGTTTTTT. The V gene is TRBV5-1, the J gene TRBJ2-2; possibly TRBD1 or TRBD2 for D (5 bases each). The CDR3 has 15 residues. Germline V gene lookup returns CDR1 SGHRS and CDR2 YFSETQ. The V gene lost 3 bases and the J gene lost 1 base, with 10 bases spanning the gap.

This chain links TRBV7-2 with TRBJ2-3, with a tentative D call TRBD1 (6 bases). V was pared by 1 base and J by 6 bases, with 11 bases between. This CDR3 has 14 residues. Germline CDR1 reads SGHTA; CDR2 reads FQGNSA. CDR3 sequence: CASSLGQGMDTQYF. CDR3 sequence (DNA): TGTGCCAGCAGCTTAGGGCAGGGGATGGATACGCAGTATTTT.

The table lists this clonotype with many counts. The rearrangement joins TRBV20-1 to TRBJ2-5; D tentatively fits TRBD1 or TRBD2 (5 bases each). The germline V gene has CDR1 DFQATT and CDR2 SNEGSKA (reference sequence). The CDR3 contains 14 residues. Deletions cut 8 bases from V and 7 bases from J, with 23 bases between. The DNA for the CDR3 is TGCAGTACACAAAGGGGAGAGCTCGGAGGGACCCAGTACTTC. Amino acid sequence: CSTQRGELGGTQYF.

This sequence joins TRBV25-1 and TRBJ1-6, with 8 positions matching TRBD1. The germline V gene encodes CDR1 MGHDK and CDR2 SYGVNS. J gave up 15 bases and V 4 bases, and 11 bases lay outside the gene matches. The CDR3 length is 14 residues. CDR3 coding DNA: TGTGCCAGCAGTGTCCAGGGGGCGCAGCCTGTCCTCCACTTT. This codes for CASSVQGAQPVLHF. The full variable domain, rest sourced from reference TRBV25-1 and TRBJ1-6, is EADIYQTPRYLVIGTGKKITLECSQTMGHDKMYWYQQDPGMELHLIHYSYGVNSTEKGDLSSESTVSRIRTEHFPLTLESARPSHTSQYLCASSVQGAQPVLHFGNGTRLTVT.

This clonotype was detected many times. The chain combines TRBV12-3 or TRBV12-4 with TRBJ2-7; no clear D gene. V gave up 5 bases and J gave up 6 bases, with 17 bases separating them. The length of the CDR3 is 14 residues. CDR3 loop: CASSLGSAVREQYF. DNA for the CDR3: TGTGCCAGCAGTCTCGGATCTGCCGTCCGCGAGCAGTACTTC.

In its sample, this clonotype was seen a few times. V gene TRBV29-1 combines with J gene TRBJ2-3, with 13 bases that match TRBD2. Unmatched junction bases numbered 8, after V lost 4 bases and J lost 7 bases. CDR3 length: 15 amino acids. CDR1 and CDR2 from the germline V gene are SQVTM and ANQGSEA. CDR3 loop: CSVAGTSGGANTQYF. The CDR3 nucleotides read TGCAGCGTTGCCGGAACTAGCGGGGGGGCAAATACGCAGTATTTT.

This clonotype occurred many times. CDR3 protein: CASSSRAGDKNNSPLHF. As DNA, the CDR3 is TGTGCCAGCAGTTCTCGGGCAGGAGACAAAAATAATTCACCCCTCCACTTT. The chain employs TRBV27 and TRBJ1-6; D is ambiguous. Germline V gene lookup returns CDR1 MNHEY and CDR2 SMNVEV (reference sequence). V was trimmed by 4 bases and J by 5 bases, leaving 18 bases between them. The CDR3 runs to 17 residues.

The chain couples TRBV5-1 to TRBJ1-2, with TRBD1 matching 7 bases. The germline CDR1 and CDR2 sequences are SGHRS and YFSETQ. This CDR3 has 13 amino acids. Unmatched junction bases numbered 6, after V lost 4 bases and J lost 6 bases. The DNA for the CDR3 is TGCGCCAGCAGCGAAGACAGGGCCGATGGCTACACCTTC. Translation: CASSEDRADGYTF. Looking up the rest from reference TRBV5-1 and TRBJ1-2 gives the full variable domain: KAGVTQTPRYLIKTRGQQVTLSCSPISGHRSVSWYQQTPGQGLQFLFEYFSETQRNKGNFPGRFSGRQFSNSRSEMNVSTLELGDSALYLCASSEDRADGYTFGSGTRLTVV.

This chain links TRBV27 with TRBJ1-1, with TRBD1 identical over 9 bases. This CDR3 has 18 residues. V was pared by 5 bases and J by 1 base, with 14 bases of the junction left unmatched. The germline V gene has CDR1 MNHEY and CDR2 SMNVEV (reference sequence). The CDR3 nucleotides read TGTGCCAGCAGTGGGGTAGGACAGGGGCGGCAACCGAACACTGAAGCTTTCTTT. Its translation: CASSGVGQGRQPNTEAFF.

Regarding this clonotype: A much larger clone sits a single nucleotide away, making a read error possible. J is TRBJ1-6 and V is TRBV5-1, with 7 bases aligning to TRBD1. The CDR3 runs 14 residues. The ends lost 0 bases at V and 10 bases at J; junction bases unmatched: 4. From germline, CDR1 is SGHRS and CDR2 YFSETQ. The CDR3 protein is CASSLDRGESPLHF. The CDR3 region has the DNA TGCGCCAGCAGCTTGGACAGGGGCGAATCACCCCTCCACTTT.

This chain links TRBV6-1 with TRBJ2-6, with D unclear. The CDR3 has 15 amino acids. V was trimmed by 3 bases and J by 0 bases, leaving 6 bases between them. The germline V gene encodes CDR1 MNHNS and CDR2 SASEGT. CDR3 coding DNA: TGTGCCAGCAGTGAGGGAAGCTCTGGGGCCAACGTCCTGACTTTC. Its translation is CASSEGSSGANVLTF.

This clonotype was seen a few times. The rearrangement uses TRBV7-2 and TRBJ1-2, with D uncertain. The CDR3 spans 12 residues. Trimming removed 3 bases from V and 3 bases from J, with 5 bases in between. CDR1 is SGHTA, CDR2 FQGNSA, per germline. CDR3 region: CASSLSYYGYTF. The CDR3 DNA follows: TGTGCCAGCAGCTTGAGCTACTATGGCTACACCTTC.

This clonotype was recorded many times. The gene calls are TRBV29-1 and TRBJ1-4, with D tentatively TRBD1 (5 bases). Germline lookup yields CDR1 SQVTM and CDR2 ANQGSEA. Trimming stripped 3 bases from V and 4 bases from J, with 9 bases between. The CDR3 contains 13 residues. CDR3 residues: CSVELGHNEKLFF. Written as DNA, the CDR3 is TGCAGCGTTGAGCTGGGGCATAATGAAAAACTGTTTTTT.

This clonotype was found many times. The chain joins TRBV12-3 or TRBV12-4 to TRBJ2-1; D is perhaps TRBD2 (7 bases). This CDR3 spans 15 amino acids. Deletions cut 3 bases from V and 2 bases from J, with 11 bases between. In DNA, the CDR3 is TGTGCCAGCAGTTTTCGGCGGGGGCCCTACAATGAGCAGTTCTTC. It codes for CASSFRRGPYNEQFF.

This clonotype has a count of ten or more. V and J are TRBV2 and TRBJ1-5, with D uncertain. CDR1 is SNHLY and CDR2 is FYNNEI in the germline V gene. The CDR3 loop spans 13 amino acids. The V end lost 6 bases, the J end lost 5 bases, and 11 bases lay between the germline ends. The CDR3 here is CASRTSNHQPQHF. The DNA for the CDR3 is TGTGCCAGCAGGACATCTAACCATCAGCCCCAGCATTTT.

This clonotype was found a few times. The chain is built from TRBV6-5 and TRBJ1-5; D is ambiguous. The V gene lost 2 bases and the J gene lost 5 bases, with 10 bases spanning the gap. The CDR3 has 14 residues. Germline loops: CDR1 MNHEY, CDR2 SVGAGI. The CDR3 DNA sequence: TGTGCCAGCAGTTACGCGGTCGGGGATCAGCCCCAGCATTTT. Its protein product is CASSYAVGDQPQHF.

This sequence joins TRBV12-3 or TRBV12-4 and TRBJ2-2; a weak D match, TRBD1 (5 bases). The CDR3 runs 16 residues. The ends were cut back, 3 bases at V and 0 bases at J, with 11 bases in the middle. CDR3 bases: TGTGCCAGCAGTTTTAAGGTGGGGCCGAACACCGGGGAGCTGTTTTTT. It yields the protein CASSFKVGPNTGELFF.

This clonotype was recorded at least ten times. The chain carries TRBV4-2 and TRBJ2-4; no clear D. CDR1 is LGHNA, CDR2 YNFKEQ, per germline. The V gene lost 7 bases and the J gene lost 0 bases, with 13 bases spanning the gap. CDR3 length: 15 residues. CDR3 sequence reads: CASTRVRLAKNIQYF. Written as DNA, the CDR3 is TGTGCCAGCACCCGAGTTAGACTAGCCAAAAACATTCAGTACTTC.